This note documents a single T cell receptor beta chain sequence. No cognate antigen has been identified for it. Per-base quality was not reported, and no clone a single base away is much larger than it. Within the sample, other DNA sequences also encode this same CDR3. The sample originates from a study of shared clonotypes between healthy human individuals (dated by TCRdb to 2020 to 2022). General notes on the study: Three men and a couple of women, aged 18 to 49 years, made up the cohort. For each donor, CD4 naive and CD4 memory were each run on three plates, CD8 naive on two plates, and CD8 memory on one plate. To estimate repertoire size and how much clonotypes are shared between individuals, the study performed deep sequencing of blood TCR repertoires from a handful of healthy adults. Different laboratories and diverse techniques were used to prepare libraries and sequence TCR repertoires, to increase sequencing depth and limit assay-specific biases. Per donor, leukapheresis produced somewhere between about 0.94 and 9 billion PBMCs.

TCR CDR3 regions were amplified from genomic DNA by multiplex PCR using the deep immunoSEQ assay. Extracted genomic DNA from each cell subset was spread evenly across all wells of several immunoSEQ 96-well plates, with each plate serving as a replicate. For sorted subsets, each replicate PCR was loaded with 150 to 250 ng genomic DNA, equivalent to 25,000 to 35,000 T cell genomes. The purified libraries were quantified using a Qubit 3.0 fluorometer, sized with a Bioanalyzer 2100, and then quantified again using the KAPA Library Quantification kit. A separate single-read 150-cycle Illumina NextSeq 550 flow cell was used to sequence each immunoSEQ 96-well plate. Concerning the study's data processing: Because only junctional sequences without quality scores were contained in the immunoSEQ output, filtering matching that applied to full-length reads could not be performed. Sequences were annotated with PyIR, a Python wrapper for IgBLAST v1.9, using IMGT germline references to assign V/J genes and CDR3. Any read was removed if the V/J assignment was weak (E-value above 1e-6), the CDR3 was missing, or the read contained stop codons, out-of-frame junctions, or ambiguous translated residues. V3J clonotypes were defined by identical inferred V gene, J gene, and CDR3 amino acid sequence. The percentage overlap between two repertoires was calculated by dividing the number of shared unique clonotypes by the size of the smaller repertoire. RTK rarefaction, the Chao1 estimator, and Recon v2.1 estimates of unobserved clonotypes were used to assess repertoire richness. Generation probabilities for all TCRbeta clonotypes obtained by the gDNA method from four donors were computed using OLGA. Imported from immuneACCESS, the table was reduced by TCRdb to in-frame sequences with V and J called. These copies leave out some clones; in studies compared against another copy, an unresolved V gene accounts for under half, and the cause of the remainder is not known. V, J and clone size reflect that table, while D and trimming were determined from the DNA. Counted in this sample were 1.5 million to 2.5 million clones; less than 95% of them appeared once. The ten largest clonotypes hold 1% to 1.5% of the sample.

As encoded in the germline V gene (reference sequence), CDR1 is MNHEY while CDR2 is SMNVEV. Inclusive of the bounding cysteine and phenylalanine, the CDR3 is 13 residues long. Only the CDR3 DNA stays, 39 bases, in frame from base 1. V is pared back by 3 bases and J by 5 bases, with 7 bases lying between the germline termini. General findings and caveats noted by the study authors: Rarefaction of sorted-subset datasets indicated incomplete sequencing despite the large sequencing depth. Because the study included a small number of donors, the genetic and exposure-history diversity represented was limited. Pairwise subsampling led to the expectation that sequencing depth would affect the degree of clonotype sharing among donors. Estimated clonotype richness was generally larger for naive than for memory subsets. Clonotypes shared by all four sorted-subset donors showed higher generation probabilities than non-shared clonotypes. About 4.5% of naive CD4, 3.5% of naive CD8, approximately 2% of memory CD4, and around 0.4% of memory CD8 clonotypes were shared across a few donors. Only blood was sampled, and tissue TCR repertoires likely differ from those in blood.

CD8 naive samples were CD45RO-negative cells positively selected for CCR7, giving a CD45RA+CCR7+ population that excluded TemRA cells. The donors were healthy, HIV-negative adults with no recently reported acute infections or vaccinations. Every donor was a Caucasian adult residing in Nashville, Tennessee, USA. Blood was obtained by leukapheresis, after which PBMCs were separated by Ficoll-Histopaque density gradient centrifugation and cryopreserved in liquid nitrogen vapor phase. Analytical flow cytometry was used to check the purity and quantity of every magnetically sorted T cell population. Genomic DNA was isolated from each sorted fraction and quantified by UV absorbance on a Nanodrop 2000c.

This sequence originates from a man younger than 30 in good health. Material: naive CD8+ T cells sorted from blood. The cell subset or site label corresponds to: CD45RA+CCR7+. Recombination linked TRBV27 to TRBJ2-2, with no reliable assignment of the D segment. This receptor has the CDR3 CASSFGRTGELFF. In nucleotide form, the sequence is TGTGCCAGCAGTTTTGGGCGTACCGGGGAGCTGTTTTTT.